The sequence of this T cell receptor beta chain was determined in a study of blood T cell repertoires in COVID-19. The wider study: The samples span acute and convalescent COVID-19 from the United States, Italy and Spain. PBMCs, B-cell-depleted T cells, or T cells provided the cDNA or gDNA that made up the material.

TCRdb's table, derived via immunoSEQ multiplex PCR, lists solely in-frame clones and lacks some. The sample includes 150,000 or so clones, about nine tenths of them seen just once. This study enrolled people aged about 18 to 90 from about 26 US geographic areas. Exposed participants encountered a COVID-19 case during the 2 weeks preceding study entry. V lost 4 bases and J lost 7, with 11 bases in between. The CDR3 is 12 residues long. Germline V gene data show CDR1 as SGDLS and CDR2 as YYNGEE. This clone was observed a handful of times. The J gene is TRBJ1-1, the V gene TRBV9; D not certain. The receptor was derived from a woman between 35 and 50 years old who had been exposed to COVID-19. The sequenced sample was PBMCs or T cells enriched from blood (not recorded which). CDR3 nucleotide sequence: TGTGCCAGCAGCCCAGGTGGCCTTGAAGCTTTCTTT. Residues: CASSPGGLEAFF.